This T cell receptor (beta chain) emerged from a study of blood T cell repertoires in COVID-19. The table lists this clone with a count of one. Recruits, aged roughly 18 to 100 years, lived in 20 to 30 US areas. Each participant's cohort was designated according to participant-reported clinical history. In the authors' methods: Amplification with reference gene primers provided the estimates of nucleated cell counts. Some clones are missing from TCRdb's copy, which holds only in-frame ones; the method was immunoSEQ multiplex PCR. That table is the source of V, J and clone size, and D and trimming were worked out from the DNA. The table records roughly 150,000 clones, roughly 80% of them present only once. Sequencing was performed on PBMCs or T cells enriched from blood (not recorded which). This clonotype was sampled from a woman in her thirties or forties with acute COVID-19.

Written as DNA, the CDR3 is TGTGCCAGCAGCGGGCGGGAGGGTAGTCACAATGAGCAGTTCTTC. The encoded protein is CASSGREGSHNEQFF. The V and J genes are TRBV9 and TRBJ2-1, with 9 bases identical to TRBD2. The CDR3 is made up of 15 amino acids. The germline CDR1 and CDR2 sequences are SGDLS and YYNGEE. V dropped 3 bases and J dropped 5; count of bases not matched to a gene: 6.